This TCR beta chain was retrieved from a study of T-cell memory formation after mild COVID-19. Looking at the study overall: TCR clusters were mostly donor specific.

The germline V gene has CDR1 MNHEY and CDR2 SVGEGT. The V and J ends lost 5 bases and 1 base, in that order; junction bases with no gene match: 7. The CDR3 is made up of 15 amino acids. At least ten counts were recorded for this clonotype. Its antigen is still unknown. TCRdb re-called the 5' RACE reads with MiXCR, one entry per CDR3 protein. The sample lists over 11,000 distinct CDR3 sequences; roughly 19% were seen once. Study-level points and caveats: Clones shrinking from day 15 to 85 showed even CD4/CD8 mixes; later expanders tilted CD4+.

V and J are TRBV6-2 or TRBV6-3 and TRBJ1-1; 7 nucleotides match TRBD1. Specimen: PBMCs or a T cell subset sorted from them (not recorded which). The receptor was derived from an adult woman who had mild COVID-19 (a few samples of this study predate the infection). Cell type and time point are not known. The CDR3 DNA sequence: TGTGCCAGCAGTACTCTACAGGGGCCGAACACTGAAGCTTTCTTT. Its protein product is CASSTLQGPNTEAFF.